Described below is a single TCR beta chain sequence and its context. The data were taken from a study of shared clonotypes between healthy human individuals. Profiled with immunoSEQ multiplex PCR; TCRdb holds only in-frame clones, not every one. The sample has some 660,000 clones; 73% are singletons. Trimming removed 4 bases from V and 8 bases from J, with 18 bases in between. Germline V gives CDR1 SGHRS, CDR2 YFSETQ. This CDR3 region has 15 residues. The chain uses TRBV5-1 and TRBJ1-4; D is undetermined. This clonotype was sampled from a woman aged 25 to 39 in good health. The sequenced sample was memory CD4+ T cells sorted from blood. The subset denotes: CD45RA-negative fraction. CDR3 coding DNA: TGCGCCAGCAGCAAGACTGAGCCTCGGGAGGAAAAACTGTTTTTT. It encodes CASSKTEPREEKLFF.